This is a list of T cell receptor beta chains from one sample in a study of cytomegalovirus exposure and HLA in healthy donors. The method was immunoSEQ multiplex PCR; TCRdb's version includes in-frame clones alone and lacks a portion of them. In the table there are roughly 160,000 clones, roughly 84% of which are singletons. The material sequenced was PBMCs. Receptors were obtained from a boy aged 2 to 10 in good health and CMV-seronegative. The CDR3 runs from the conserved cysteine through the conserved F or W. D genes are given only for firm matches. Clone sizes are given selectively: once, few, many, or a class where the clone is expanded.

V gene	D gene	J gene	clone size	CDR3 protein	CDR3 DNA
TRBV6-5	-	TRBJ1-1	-	CASSYSKSFNTEAFF	TGTGCCAGCAGTTACTCGAAGAGTTTCAACACTGAAGCTTTCTTT
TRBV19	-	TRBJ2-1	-	CASSMGGSGSSYNEQFF	TGTGCCAGTAGTATGGGGGGTAGCGGTAGCTCCTACAATGAGCAGTTCTTC
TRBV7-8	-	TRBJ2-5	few	CASSLVAETQYF	TGTGCCAGCAGCTTAGTAGCAGAGACCCAGTACTTC
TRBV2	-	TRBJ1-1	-	CASVLDGGTEAFF	TGTGCCAGCGTTTTAGACGGGGGCACTGAAGCTTTCTTT
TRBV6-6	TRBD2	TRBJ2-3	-	CASTLLGGGGTDTQYF	TGTGCCAGCACCCTTCTGGGGGGGGGAGGCACAGATACGCAGTATTTT
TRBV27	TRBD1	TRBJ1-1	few	CASSLWTGGNTEAFF	TGTGCCAGCAGTTTATGGACAGGGGGTAACACTGAAGCTTTCTTT
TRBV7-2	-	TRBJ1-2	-	CASSQDTYGYTF	TGTGCCAGCAGCCAGGACACCTATGGCTACACCTTC
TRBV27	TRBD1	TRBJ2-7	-	CASSLMGQGTEQYF	TGTGCCAGCAGTTTGATGGGACAGGGGACCGAGCAGTACTTC
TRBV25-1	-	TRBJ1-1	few	CASGRGGTEAFF	TGTGCCAGTGGTAGGGGCGGAACTGAAGCTTTCTTT
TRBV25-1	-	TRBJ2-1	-	CASSTGRETDNEQFF	TGTGCCAGCAGTACGGGCCGGGAGACCGACAATGAGCAGTTCTTC
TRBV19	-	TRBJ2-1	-	CASSTQTGAQFF	TGTGCCAGTAGTACCCAGACCGGAGCGCAGTTCTTC
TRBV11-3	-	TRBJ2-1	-	CASSSGYDEQFF	TGTGCCAGCAGCTCGGGATACGATGAGCAGTTCTTC
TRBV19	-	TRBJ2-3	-	CASSIDRGADTQYF	TGTGCCAGTAGTATAGACAGGGGTGCAGATACGCAGTATTTT
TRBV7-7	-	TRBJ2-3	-	CASSPWLPDTQYF	TGTGCCAGCAGCCCGTGGCTTCCAGATACGCAGTATTTT
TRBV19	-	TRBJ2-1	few	CASNLRGNEQFF	TGTGCCAGTAACCTAAGGGGTAATGAGCAGTTCTTC